This TCR beta chain emerged from a study of T cell clusters in autoimmune cytopenias. Each sample's input was 250 ng genomic DNA, 30,000 to 45,000 genome equivalents. Germline loops: CDR1 SGHDT, CDR2 YYEEEE. This CDR3 is 14 amino acids long. Multiplex touch-down PCR amplified TRB using TRB-A and TRB-B pools in one tube. Reprocessing the multiplex PCR reads, TCRdb reports a single entry for every CDR3 protein and omits DNA. The listing records approximately 15,000 distinct CDR3 sequences. Input material: peripheral blood. The clonotype originates from a human donor with an autoimmune cytopenia or autoimmune hepatitis (not recorded which). The chain carries TRBV5-6 and TRBJ2-2. The CDR3 sequence: CASRLGANTGELFF.